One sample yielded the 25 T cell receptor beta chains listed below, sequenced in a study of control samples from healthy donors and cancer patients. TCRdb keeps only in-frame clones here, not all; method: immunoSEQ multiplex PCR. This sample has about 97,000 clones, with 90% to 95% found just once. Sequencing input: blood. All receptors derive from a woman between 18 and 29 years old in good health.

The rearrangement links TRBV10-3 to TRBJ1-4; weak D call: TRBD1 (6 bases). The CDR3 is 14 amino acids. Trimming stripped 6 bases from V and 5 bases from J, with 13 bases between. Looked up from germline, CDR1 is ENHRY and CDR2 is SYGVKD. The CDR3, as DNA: TGTGCCATCAGCCGGGACACAGGGAATGAAAAACTGTTTTTT. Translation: CAISRDTGNEKLFF.

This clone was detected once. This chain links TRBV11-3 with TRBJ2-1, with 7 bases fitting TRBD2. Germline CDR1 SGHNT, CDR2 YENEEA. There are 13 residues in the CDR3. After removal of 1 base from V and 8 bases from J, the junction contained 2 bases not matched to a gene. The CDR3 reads CASSLVREHEQFF. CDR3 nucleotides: TGTGCCAGCAGCTTAGTGCGGGAGCATGAGCAGTTCTTC.

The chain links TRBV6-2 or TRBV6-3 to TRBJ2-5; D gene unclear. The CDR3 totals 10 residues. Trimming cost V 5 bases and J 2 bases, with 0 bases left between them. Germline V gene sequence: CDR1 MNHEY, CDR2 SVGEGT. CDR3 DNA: TGTGCCAGCAGTCAAGAGACCCAGTACTTC. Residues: CASSQETQYF.

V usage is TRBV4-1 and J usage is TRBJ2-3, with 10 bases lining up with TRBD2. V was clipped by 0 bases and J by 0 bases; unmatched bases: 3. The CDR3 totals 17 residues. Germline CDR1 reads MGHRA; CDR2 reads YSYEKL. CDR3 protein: CASSQDILAGSTDTQYF. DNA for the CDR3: TGCGCCAGCAGCCAAGATATACTAGCGGGGAGCACAGATACGCAGTATTTT.

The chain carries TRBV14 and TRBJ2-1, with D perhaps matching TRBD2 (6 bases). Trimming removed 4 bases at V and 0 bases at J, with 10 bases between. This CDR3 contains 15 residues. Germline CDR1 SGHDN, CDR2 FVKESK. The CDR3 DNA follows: TGTGCCAGCAGCCCCCTAGCGTACTCCTACAATGAGCAGTTCTTC. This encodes CASSPLAYSYNEQFF.

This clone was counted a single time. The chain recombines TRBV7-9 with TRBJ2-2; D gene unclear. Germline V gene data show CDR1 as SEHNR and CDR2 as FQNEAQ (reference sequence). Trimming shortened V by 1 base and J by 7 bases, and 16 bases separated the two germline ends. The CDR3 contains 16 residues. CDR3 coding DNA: TGTGCCAGCAGCTTAGGTGTGACTCCCCTCTTCGGGGAGCTGTTTTTT. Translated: CASSLGVTPLFGELFF.

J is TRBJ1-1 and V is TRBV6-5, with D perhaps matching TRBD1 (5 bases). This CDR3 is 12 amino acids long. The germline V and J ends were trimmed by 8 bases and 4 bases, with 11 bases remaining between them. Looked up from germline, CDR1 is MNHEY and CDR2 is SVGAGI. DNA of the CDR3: TGTGCCAGCCGGAAGGGGTTCACTGAAGCTTTCTTT. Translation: CASRKGFTEAFF.

The CDR3: CASSELAGSTDTQYF. DNA of the CDR3: TGTGCCAGCAGTGAACTAGCGGGATCCACAGATACGCAGTATTTT. The chain recombines TRBV6-4 with TRBJ2-3, with 10 bases fitting TRBD2. Germline CDR1 and CDR2: MRHNA and SNTAGT. The CDR3 length is 15 residues. V shed 3 bases, J shed 2 bases, and the junction held 2 bases outside the gene matches.

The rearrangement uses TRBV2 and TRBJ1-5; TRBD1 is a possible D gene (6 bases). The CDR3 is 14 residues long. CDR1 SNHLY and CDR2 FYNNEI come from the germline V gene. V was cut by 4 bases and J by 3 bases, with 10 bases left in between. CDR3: CASSAGGNNQPQHF. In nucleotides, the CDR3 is TGTGCCAGCAGTGCCGGGGGCAACAATCAGCCCCAGCATTTT.

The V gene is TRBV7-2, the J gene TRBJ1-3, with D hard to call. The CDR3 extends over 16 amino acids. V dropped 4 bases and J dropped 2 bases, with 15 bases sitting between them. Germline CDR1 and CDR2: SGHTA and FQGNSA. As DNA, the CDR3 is TGTGCCAGCAGCTCCCGGGCGGGAATAACTGGAAACACCATATATTTT. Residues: CASSSRAGITGNTIYF.

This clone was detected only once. DNA of the CDR3: TGCGCCAGCAGTGAGTCTATCAACGAGCAGTACTTC. It specifies CASSESINEQYF. The gene calls are TRBV10-1 and TRBJ2-7; D is ambiguous. The germline V gene has CDR1 WNHNN and CDR2 SYGVQD (reference sequence). V was shortened by 0 bases and J by 5 bases, with 5 bases between the two germline ends. This CDR3 has 12 amino acids.

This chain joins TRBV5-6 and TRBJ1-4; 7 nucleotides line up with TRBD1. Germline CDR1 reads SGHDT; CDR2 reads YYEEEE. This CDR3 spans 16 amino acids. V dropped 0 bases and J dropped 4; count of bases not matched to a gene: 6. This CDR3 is CASSLERGLGNEKLFF. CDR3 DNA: TGTGCCAGCAGCTTGGAAAGGGGGCTGGGTAATGAAAAACTGTTTTTT.

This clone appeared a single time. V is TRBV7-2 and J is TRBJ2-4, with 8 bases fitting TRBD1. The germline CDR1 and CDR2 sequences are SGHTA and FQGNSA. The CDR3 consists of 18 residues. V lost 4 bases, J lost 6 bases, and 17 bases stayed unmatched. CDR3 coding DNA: TGTGCCAGCAGCTCCGGGACAGGTGATCCAAATAGAATAAACATTCAGTACTTC. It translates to CASSSGTGDPNRINIQYF.

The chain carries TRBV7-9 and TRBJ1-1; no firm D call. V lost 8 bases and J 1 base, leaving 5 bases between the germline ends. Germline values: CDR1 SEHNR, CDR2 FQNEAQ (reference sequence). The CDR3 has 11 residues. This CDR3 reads CASQSNTEAFF. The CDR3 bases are TGTGCCAGCCAGTCGAACACTGAAGCTTTCTTT.

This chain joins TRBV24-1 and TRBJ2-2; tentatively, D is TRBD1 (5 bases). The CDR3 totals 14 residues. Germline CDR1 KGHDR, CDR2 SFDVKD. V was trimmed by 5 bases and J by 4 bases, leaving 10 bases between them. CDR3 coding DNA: TGTGCCACCAGTGGAAGGGGCTCCACCGGGGAGCTGTTTTTT. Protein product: CATSGRGSTGELFF.

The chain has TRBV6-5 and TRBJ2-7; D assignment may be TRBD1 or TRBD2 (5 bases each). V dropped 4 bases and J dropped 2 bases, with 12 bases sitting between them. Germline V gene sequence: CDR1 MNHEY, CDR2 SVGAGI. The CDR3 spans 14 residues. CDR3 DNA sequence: TGTGCCAGCAGTTTCCGGGACCATCCCTACGAGCAGTACTTC. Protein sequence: CASSFRDHPYEQYF.

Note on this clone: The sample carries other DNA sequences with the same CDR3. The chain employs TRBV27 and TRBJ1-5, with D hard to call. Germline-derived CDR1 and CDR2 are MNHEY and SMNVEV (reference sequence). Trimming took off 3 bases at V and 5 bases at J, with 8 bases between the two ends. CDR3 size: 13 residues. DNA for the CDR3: TGTGCCAGCAGTTTGGTATGGGATCAGCCCCAGCATTTT. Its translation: CASSLVWDQPQHF.

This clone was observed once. DNA of the CDR3: TGTGCCAGCAGTTTACTTCCGGGACACGGGGGCTATGGCTACACCTTC. It specifies CASSLLPGHGGYGYTF. V gene TRBV27 combines with J gene TRBJ1-2; perhaps TRBD1 as D (6 bases). Trimming took off 2 bases at V and 4 bases at J, with 17 bases between the two ends. This CDR3 has 16 amino acids. Germline V CDR1 and CDR2: MNHEY, SMNVEV (reference sequence).

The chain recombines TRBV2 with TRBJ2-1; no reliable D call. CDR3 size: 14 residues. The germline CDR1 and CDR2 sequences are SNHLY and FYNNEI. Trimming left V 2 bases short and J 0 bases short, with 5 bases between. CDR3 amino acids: CASSESSSYNEQFF. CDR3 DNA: TGTGCCAGCAGTGAATCTAGCTCCTACAATGAGCAGTTCTTC.

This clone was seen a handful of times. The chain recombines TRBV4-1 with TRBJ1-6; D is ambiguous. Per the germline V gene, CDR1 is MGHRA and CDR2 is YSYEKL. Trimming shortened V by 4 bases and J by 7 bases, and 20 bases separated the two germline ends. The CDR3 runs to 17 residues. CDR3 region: CASSLSSWNSKNSPLHF. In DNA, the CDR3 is TGCGCCAGCAGCCTCTCGAGTTGGAACAGCAAAAATTCACCCCTCCACTTT.

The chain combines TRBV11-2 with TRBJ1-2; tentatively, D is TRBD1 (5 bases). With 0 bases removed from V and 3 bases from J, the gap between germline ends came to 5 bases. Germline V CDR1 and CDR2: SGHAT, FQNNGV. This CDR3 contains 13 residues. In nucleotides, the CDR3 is TGTGCCAGCAGCTTAGACAGGGACTATGGCTACACCTTC. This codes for CASSLDRDYGYTF.

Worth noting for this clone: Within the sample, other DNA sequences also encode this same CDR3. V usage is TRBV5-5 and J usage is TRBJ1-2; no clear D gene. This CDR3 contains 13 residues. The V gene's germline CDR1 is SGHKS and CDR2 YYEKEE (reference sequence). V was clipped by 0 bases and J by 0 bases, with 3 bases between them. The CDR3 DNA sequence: TGTGCCAGCAGCTTGGGGACTAACTATGGCTACACCTTC. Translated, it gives CASSLGTNYGYTF.

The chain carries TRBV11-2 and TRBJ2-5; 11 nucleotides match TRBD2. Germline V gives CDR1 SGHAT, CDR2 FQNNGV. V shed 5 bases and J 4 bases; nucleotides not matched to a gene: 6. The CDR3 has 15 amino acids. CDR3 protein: CASSRTGTSGETQYF. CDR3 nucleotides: TGTGCCAGCAGCCGTACCGGGACTAGCGGAGAGACCCAGTACTTC.

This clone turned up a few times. CDR3 in DNA: TGCGCCAGCAGCTTGGCTAGAGAGCGGGCAGATACGCAGTATTTT. This translates into CASSLARERADTQYF. V and J are TRBV5-1 and TRBJ2-3, with D perhaps TRBD2 (6 bases). CDR1 and CDR2 from the germline V gene are SGHRS and YFSETQ. The CDR3 has 15 amino acids. V dropped 0 bases and J dropped 4 bases, with 12 bases sitting between them.

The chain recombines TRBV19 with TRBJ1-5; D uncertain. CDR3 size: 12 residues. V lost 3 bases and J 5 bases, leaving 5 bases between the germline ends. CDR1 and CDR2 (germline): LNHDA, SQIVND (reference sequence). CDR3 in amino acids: CASSIEDQPQHF. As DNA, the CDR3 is TGTGCCAGTAGTATTGAGGATCAGCCCCAGCATTTT.